This T cell receptor (beta chain) was retrieved from a study of T cell repertoires in cytomegalovirus infection. Study summary: Public TCR beta signatures provided an indication of both CMV infection and a matching HLA type.

Details on this clonotype: Its target is not known.

Each CDR3 protein is one row after TCRdb ran MiXCR on the reads. The repertoire has fewer than 550,000 distinct CDR3 sequences, 15% to 20% of them found once; the top ten carry roughly a quarter. Study-wide points: HLA-C-restricted, CMV-specific TCR beta clonotypes were dominant ex vivo. Individuals carrying CMV plus the relevant HLA were identified by cumulative frequency of public TCR beta families.

In germline, CDR1 is MNHEY, CDR2 SVGAGI. The CDR3 is made up of 18 amino acids. This chain joins TRBV6-5 and TRBJ2-2, with D perhaps given as TRBD1 or TRBD2 (5 bases each). Sample: CD8+ T cells from PBMCs. The clonotype comes from a human donor in good health (CMV status not recorded). Some clones in this sample may be carry-over from other donors' samples. For the CDR3, the DNA is TGTTCCCGCAGTTACTCGATCCGAGGGACCATTCGTACCGGGGAGCTGTTTTTT. This encodes CSRSYSIRGTIRTGELFF.